The TCR beta chain under discussion was sequenced for a study of T cell repertoires in cytomegalovirus infection. Study in general: Public TCR beta signatures provided an indication of both CMV infection and a matching HLA type.

J lost 11 bases, V lost 7 bases, and 17 bases had no gene match. The V gene's germline CDR1 is ENHRY and CDR2 SYGVKD. CDR3 size: 15 residues. Via MiXCR, TCRdb re-called the reads, giving one row per CDR3 protein. The data contain 250,000 to 300,000 distinct CDR3 sequences, 12% to 15% of them singletons. Whole-study results and caveats: Clonotypes of TCR beta that were HLA-C-restricted and CMV-specific dominated the ex vivo response. CMV carriers with the relevant HLA were identified by cumulative public TCR beta family frequency.

Points on this clonotype: Its antigen is still unknown.

This sequence joins TRBV10-3 and TRBJ1-1; 9 nucleotides align to TRBD1. Source material: PBMCs. This sequence originates from a human donor in good health (CMV status not recorded). Some clones in this sample may be carry-over from other donors' samples. CDR3 sequence (DNA): TGTGCCATCACCGAAGAGGGGGACAGGGTAGGGGGGGCTTTCTTT. Its protein product is CAITEEGDRVGGAFF.